This TCR beta chain was found in a study of shared clonotypes between healthy human individuals. The study's findings and limits: A small donor pool kept down the genetic and exposure-history diversity that was represented. Naive subsets usually exceeded memory subsets in estimated richness.

Positively selected for CCR7, the CD45RO-negative cells used as naive CD8 cells excluded terminally differentiated effector memory CD45RA+ cells. The germline gives CDR1 SGDLS, CDR2 YYNGEE. Between the trimmed V and J ends, which lost 7 bases and 4 bases, there was a span of 11 bases. The CDR3 has 13 amino acids. Measured with immunoSEQ multiplex PCR; TCRdb has only the in-frame clones, and not every one. The table lists roughly 890,000 clones, 80% to 95% of them singletons. As to this clone: Its antigen is unidentified.

Sequencing was performed on naive CD8+ T cells sorted from blood. The genes are TRBV9 and TRBJ1-4, with D maybe TRBD1 (6 bases). The origin of this receptor is a man in his thirties or forties in good health. CDR3: CASRGQVNEKLFF. CDR3 nucleotides: TGTGCCAGCCGGGGGCAGGTTAATGAAAAACTGTTTTTT.